Each of the 8 T cell receptor beta chains below was sequenced from the same sample in a study of T cells in Graves' hyperthyroidism and ophthalmopathy. Using RNA transcripts as the source, TCR beta CDR3 regions were amplified. First-round RT-PCR with HTBI primers amplified the TCR CDR3 region. TCRdb processed the multiplex PCR reads anew with MiXCR; each CDR3 protein has one entry. This sample yields under 650,000 distinct CDR3 sequences, of which 15% to 20% are seen a single time; 3.8% belongs to the top ten. Specimen: blood. The receptor set was obtained from a woman in her twenties or thirties with Graves' hyperthyroidism.

This chain links TRBV6-1 with TRBJ1-5, with D possibly being TRBD1 (5 bases). The CDR3 covers 14 residues. Per the germline V gene, CDR1 is MNHNS and CDR2 is SASEGT. Trimming cost V 8 bases and J 2 bases, with 13 bases left between them. The CDR3 reads CASGVGGGNQPQHF. DNA of the CDR3: TGTGCCAGCGGGGTGGGGGGGGGCAATCAGCCCCAGCATTTT.

This clonotype was observed many times. The chain has TRBV7-2 and TRBJ2-5; perhaps TRBD1 as D (5 bases). The CDR3 loop spans 14 amino acids. CDR1 is SGHTA and CDR2 is FQGNSA in the germline V gene. Trimming stripped 3 bases from V and 4 bases from J, with 12 bases between. The CDR3 region is CASSFKGRRETQYF. DNA of the CDR3: TGTGCCAGCAGCTTCAAGGGGCGAAGAGAGACCCAGTACTTC.

The V call is TRBV29-1, the J call TRBJ1-1; TRBD1 is a possible D gene (5 bases). From germline, CDR1 is SQVTM and CDR2 ANQGSEA. The CDR3 extends over 12 amino acids. Trimming removed 7 bases at V and 0 bases at J, with 9 bases between. CDR3 coding DNA: TGCAGCGCGGGGCAATTGAACACTGAAGCTTTCTTT. Its translation is CSAGQLNTEAFF.

This clonotype was seen a few times. CDR3 DNA sequence: TGTGCCAGCCCCGGGACCTGTATTTATCGGGTGTCAGATACGCAGTATTTT. This gives the protein CASPGTCIYRVSDTQYF. This chain uses TRBV27 with TRBJ2-3, with D tentatively TRBD1 or TRBD2 (5 bases each). CDR1 is MNHEY and CDR2 is SMNVEV in the germline V gene (reference sequence). The CDR3 has 17 amino acids. The V end lost 8 bases, the J end lost 4 bases, and 25 bases lay between the germline ends.

At least ten counts were recorded for this clonotype. DNA for the CDR3: TGTGCCAGCAGCTCCCTGGTCGGCGGGGGGAGGACAGATACGCAGTATTTT. Its translation is CASSSLVGGGRTDTQYF. The chain carries TRBV11-2 and TRBJ2-3; TRBD2 matches 8 bases. The germline V gene encodes CDR1 SGHAT and CDR2 FQNNGV. Trimming at V came to 4 bases and at J to 3 bases, leaving 12 bases not matched to a gene. CDR3 length equals 17 residues.

This clonotype appeared a single time. This sequence joins TRBV6-5 and TRBJ1-1, with unresolved D. The V and J ends lost 4 bases and 0 bases respectively, with 15 bases between them. CDR3 length: 16 amino acids. Germline values: CDR1 MNHEY, CDR2 SVGAGI. The CDR3 loop is CASSLVIRPLNTEAFF. For the CDR3, the DNA is TGTGCCAGCAGTTTAGTTATACGACCTTTGAACACTGAAGCTTTCTTT.

This clonotype came up many times. The V gene is TRBV28, the J gene TRBJ1-6; the D gene is possibly TRBD1 (5 bases). This CDR3 has 15 amino acids. V gave up 6 bases and J gave up 8 bases, with 17 bases separating them. Germline V gene sequence: CDR1 MDHEN, CDR2 SYDVKM. CDR3: CASSPWGSEHSPLHF. CDR3 DNA: TGTGCCAGCAGCCCCTGGGGCAGCGAGCATTCACCCCTCCACTTT.

About this clonotype itself: A much larger clone differs from this one at a single base, so this may be a read error. This chain joins TRBV6-1 and TRBJ2-7; 8 bases agree with TRBD2. V was clipped by 5 bases and J by 2 bases; unmatched bases: 2. CDR3 size: 13 residues. Per germline, CDR1 MNHNS and CDR2 SASEGT. This CDR3 reads CASSKGLAYEQYF. The DNA for the CDR3 is TGTGCCAGCAGTAAGGGACTAGCCTACGAGCAGTACTTC.